This T cell receptor beta chain came from a study of OX40 agonist ivuxolimab in advanced cancers. Study at large: Dose-escalation patients were diagnosed with hepatocellular carcinoma, melanoma, renal cell cancer or head and neck cancer.

Profiled with immunoSEQ multiplex PCR; TCRdb holds only in-frame clones, not every one. Of about 45,000 clones listed, about nine tenths are singletons. The CDR3 runs 14 residues. With 5 bases removed from V and 0 bases from J, the gap between germline ends came to 9 bases. Per germline, CDR1 MNHEY and CDR2 SMNVEV (reference sequence). V is TRBV27 and J is TRBJ2-3; weak D call: TRBD2 (6 bases). This receptor was taken from an adult with an advanced solid tumor such as melanoma, head and neck, liver or kidney cancer. Sequences were derived from CD4+ or CD8+ T cells sorted from blood, sampled in a trial of the OX40 agonist ivuxolimab. The CDR3 region is CASSPRGSTDTQYF. The CDR3 bases are TGTGCCAGCAGTCCCCGGGGGAGCACAGATACGCAGTATTTT.